This paragraph covers one TCR beta chain sequence. Treatment specified: oral pan-JAK inhibitor, 5-10 mg twice daily. Trimming left V 0 bases short and J 4 bases short, with 9 bases between. The germline V gene has CDR1 SQVTM and CDR2 ANQGSEA. CDR3 size: 13 residues. This sample is drawn from a study of CD8+ T cells in alopecia areata. Turning to the study itself: Treated patients were dosed with oral tofacitinib, taking 5 to 10 mg twice daily.

It was cDNA, reverse transcribed from extracted RNA, that served as the sequencing template. Here immunoSEQ multiplex PCR was the method, and the copy in TCRdb shows in-frame clones only, minus some. The sample yields more than 140,000 clones, approximately 86% seen once. This receptor was taken from a human donor with alopecia areata. The specimen comprised CD8+ T cells sorted from blood, sampled at week 4, from a patient treated with tofacitinib. The chain employs TRBV29-1 and TRBJ1-2; no firm D call. CDR3 in DNA: TGCAGCGTTGAAGAAGGGATTGGCTATGGCTACACCTTC. Translated: CSVEEGIGYGYTF.